The rows below give T cell receptor beta chains drawn from one sample of a study of blood T cell repertoires in COVID-19. Some clones are missing from TCRdb's copy, which holds only in-frame ones; the method was immunoSEQ multiplex PCR. The sample holds 200,000 to 300,000 clones; around 89% are singletons and the top ten take 6.3%. Input material: peripheral blood. These receptors were collected from a woman aged 25 to 39 with COVID-19, enrolled during active disease. The CDR3 runs from the conserved cysteine through the conserved F or W. Some rows have no size entry. The others give once, few or many, or a class for an expanded clone.

abundance,v_gene,j_gene,CDR3aa
NA,TRBV4-1,TRBJ1-6,CASSIFSTAGNSPLHF
NA,TRBV28,TRBJ1-5,CASSLRSQGNQPQHF
once,TRBV10-2,TRBJ1-1,CASGETRVTEAFF
NA,TRBV28,TRBJ1-1,CASSPGTRNTEAFF
NA,TRBV18,TRBJ2-7,CASSPALAGVGYEQYF
NA,TRBV7-2,TRBJ1-4,CASSQRLTGGEKLFF
NA,TRBV11-2,TRBJ2-1,CASSSGHLNEQFF
few,TRBV3-1/TRBV3-2,TRBJ2-1,CASSQDNSVYNEQFF
NA,TRBV7-9,TRBJ1-1,CASSSNRGMNTEAFF
NA,TRBV27,TRBJ2-3,CASSTLQVSTDTQYF
NA,TRBV3-1/TRBV3-2,TRBJ2-5,CASSQFSGVMSETQYF
NA,TRBV5-1,TRBJ1-1,CASSLAGQGGAFF
once,TRBV14,TRBJ2-1,CASSPRVRSEQFF
NA,TRBV11-3,TRBJ1-2,CASSPGGEDYGYTF
NA,TRBV18,TRBJ2-1,CASSPRTGRNEQFF
NA,TRBV6-5,TRBJ1-1,CASTQGDHTEAFF
once,TRBV28,TRBJ2-6,CASKGQLSAGANVLTF
NA,TRBV10-1,TRBJ2-1,CASSELREGRNEQFF
NA,TRBV30,TRBJ1-2,CAWSVGSLLGYTF
NA,TRBV7-9,TRBJ1-6,CASLTGTSNSPLHF
NA,TRBV15,TRBJ1-5,CATSRDLVSQHF
NA,TRBV2,TRBJ2-1,CASSELAGGPNEQFF
once,TRBV25-1,TRBJ2-3,CASSDPSDTQYF
once,TRBV28,TRBJ2-2,CASSFPWGQGATGELFF
NA,TRBV5-1,TRBJ2-2,CASSPGGLTDGGELFF
NA,TRBV7-2,TRBJ1-3,CASSETGGGNTIYF
NA,TRBV6-5,TRBJ2-7,CASSYSLAESYEQYF
NA,TRBV10-2,TRBJ1-5,CASSDNGWTGGNQPQHF
NA,TRBV10-3,TRBJ2-3,CAAGSRGYHISTDTQYF
NA,TRBV4-3,TRBJ1-6,CASSQEQGLNSPLHF
NA,TRBV3-1/TRBV3-2,TRBJ1-3,CASSQAGAGNTIYF
NA,TRBV19,TRBJ2-7,CASGDRGSYEQYF
NA,TRBV2,TRBJ1-1,CASGGTGNTEAFF
NA,TRBV10-3,TRBJ2-7,CAISVEGGEQYF
NA,TRBV6-4,TRBJ2-3,CASRGYGDTQYF
once,TRBV3-1/TRBV3-2,TRBJ2-2,CASSQGVTTGELFF
NA,TRBV19,TRBJ1-1,CASHDRGRGGTEAFF
NA,TRBV5-1,TRBJ1-5,CASSLGEDQPQHF
NA,TRBV7-9,TRBJ2-3,CASSPTDTQYF
many,TRBV28,TRBJ1-2,CASSEPGQNYGYTF
few,TRBV6-5,TRBJ2-1,CASSYSRAYNEQFF
NA,TRBV6-2/TRBV6-3,TRBJ2-3,CASSYDGGGSPDTQYF
NA,TRBV3-1/TRBV3-2,TRBJ2-3,CASSHDNPLGLADTDTQYF
NA,TRBV12-3/TRBV12-4,TRBJ2-5,CASSQGIKETQYF
NA,TRBV4-1,TRBJ2-7,CASSQLMLRDRVHEQYF
NA,TRBV5-8,TRBJ2-1,CASSLVVRGYNEQFF
NA,TRBV4-1,TRBJ2-1,CASSQARYDEQFF
NA,TRBV3-1/TRBV3-2,TRBJ1-2,CASTPAGGYYGYTF
once,TRBV6-5,TRBJ1-3,CASGREGIVGNTIYF
NA,TRBV7-2,TRBJ2-3,CASSGRAADTQYF
NA,TRBV27,TRBJ1-3,CASSLGPLGRIGSGNTIYF
NA,TRBV4-3,TRBJ1-5,CASSQDGQDNQPQHF
NA,TRBV19,TRBJ2-1,CASSPPRLAGVGNEQFF
NA,TRBV15,TRBJ1-4,CATSMRLSNEKLFF
NA,TRBV3-1/TRBV3-2,TRBJ2-1,CASSQLWREDSYNEQFF